This T cell receptor beta chain originates from a study of T-cell reconstitution after alpha-beta-depleted transplantation in children. Study-level results: The origin of alpha-beta T cells about two months after transplant was reportedly several hundred expanded graft clones. Diversity and T-cell counts at one year after transplant derived mostly from new T cells.

This clonotype showed up just a few times. Its specificity is unknown. CDR3 length equals 17 residues. Germline V gene data show CDR1 as SGHRS and CDR2 as YFSETQ. Unmatched junction bases numbered 10, after V lost 5 bases and J lost 2 bases. Unique molecular identifiers tagged the TCRbeta library. TCRdb recomputed calls from the PCR reads with MiXCR, one row per CDR3 protein. The profile shows fewer than 550,000 distinct CDR3 sequences, roughly an eighth of them singletons. This TCR was sampled from a female patient between 2 and 15 years old who had a stem cell transplant for aplastic anemia, so the T cells may come from the graft donor. The source was PBMCs, mostly from graft donor cells, collected 180 days after TCRalphabeta/CD19-depleted stem cell transplant. V usage is TRBV5-1 and J usage is TRBJ2-3, with 11 bases lining up with TRBD2. The chain's CDR3 is CASRDIGTSGATDTQYF. The CDR3 DNA sequence: TGCGCCAGCAGAGACATTGGGACTAGCGGAGCCACAGATACGCAGTATTTT.